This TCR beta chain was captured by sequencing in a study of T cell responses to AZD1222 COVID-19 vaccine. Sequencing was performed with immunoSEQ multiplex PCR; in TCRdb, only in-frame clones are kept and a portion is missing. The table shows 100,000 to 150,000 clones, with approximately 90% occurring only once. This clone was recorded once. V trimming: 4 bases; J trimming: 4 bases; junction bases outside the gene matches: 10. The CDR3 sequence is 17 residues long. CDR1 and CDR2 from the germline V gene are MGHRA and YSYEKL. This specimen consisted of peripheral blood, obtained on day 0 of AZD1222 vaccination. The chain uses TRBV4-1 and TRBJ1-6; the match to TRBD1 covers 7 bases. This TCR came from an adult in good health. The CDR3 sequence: CASSPRQGTSYNSPLHF. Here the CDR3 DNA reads TGCGCCAGCAGCCCCAGACAGGGAACGTCTTATAATTCACCCCTCCACTTT.